These 28 T cell receptor beta chains were sequenced from one sample in a study of blood T cell repertoires in COVID-19. Sequencing used immunoSEQ multiplex PCR; TCRdb keeps in-frame clones, though not all of them. The table shows about 250,000 clones, with around nine tenths occurring only once. The sample consisted of peripheral blood. The receptors were gathered from a woman aged 60 to 75 who had recovered from COVID-19.

A single count supports this clone. This rearrangement joins TRBV21-1 to TRBJ1-5; TRBD1 is the table's D call and was not checked against the DNA. TRBV21-1 is recorded as a pseudogene. The CDR3 runs to 17 residues. The chain's CDR3 is CASSQRPDRGLPQPQHF. The CDR3 DNA reads as TGTGCCAGCAGCCAAAGACCGGACAGGGGGCTACCACAGCCCCAGCATTTT.

The chain combines TRBV19 with TRBJ2-3, with TRBD1 identical over 8 bases. The CDR3 consists of 16 residues. Germline CDR1 is LNHDA and CDR2 is SQIVND (reference sequence). The J segment lost 1 base and the V segment lost 4 bases, leaving 7 bases of the junction unmatched. CDR3 coding DNA: TGTGCCAGTAGTAGCCCCAGGGGGCGCGGCACAGATACGCAGTATTTT. It yields the protein CASSSPRGRGTDTQYF.

This clone was seen once. V and J are TRBV5-1 and TRBJ2-1; tentatively, D is TRBD2 (5 bases). This CDR3 comprises 13 residues. Trimming took 1 base from V and 6 from J, leaving 8 bases between them. Per the germline V gene, CDR1 is SGHRS and CDR2 is YFSETQ. CDR3 nucleotide sequence: TGCGCCAGCAGCTTGCGAGGGCCCAATGAGCAGTTCTTC. This codes for CASSLRGPNEQFF.

CDR3 sequence (DNA): TGTGCCAGCAGCGTAGGGACTAGCGGGGGGGCGGAGACCCAGTACTTC. Encoded protein: CASSVGTSGGAETQYF. The chain uses TRBV9 and TRBJ2-5; 15 bases align to TRBD2. The CDR3 extends over 16 amino acids. The J segment lost 5 bases and the V segment lost 0 bases, leaving 2 bases of the junction unmatched. Germline CDR1 is SGDLS and CDR2 is YYNGEE.

This clone has just one count. The chain is built from TRBV5-1 and TRBJ2-7; 9 positions agree with TRBD1. Germline-derived CDR1 and CDR2 are SGHRS and YFSETQ. The J segment lost 5 bases and the V segment lost 4 bases, leaving 10 bases of the junction unmatched. This CDR3 has 15 residues. Here the CDR3 DNA reads TGCGCCAGCAGCCCCGGGACAGGGCTCTTCCACGAGCAGTACTTC. Protein: CASSPGTGLFHEQYF.

On this clone itself: One end of the junction is discordant with germline, which a read error may explain. This sequence joins TRBV7-7 and TRBJ2-5; 10 nucleotides agree with TRBD2. CDR1 and CDR2 (germline): SSHAT, FNYEAQ (reference sequence). This CDR3 region has 15 residues. CDR3 in amino acids: CASSPQRGGRETQYF. In DNA, the CDR3 is TGTGCTAGCAGCCCACAGCGGGGGGGTCGAGAGACCCAGTACTTC.

V is TRBV5-1 and J is TRBJ1-1; 11 nucleotides agree with TRBD1. Germline values: CDR1 SGHRS, CDR2 YFSETQ. CDR3 length equals 16 residues. Unmatched junction bases numbered 5, after V lost 4 bases and J lost 0 bases. The CDR3 sequence is CASSLDRGQMNTEAFF. CDR3 in DNA: TGCGCCAGCAGCCTGGACAGGGGGCAAATGAACACTGAAGCTTTCTTT. The whole variable domain, remainder taken from reference TRBV5-1 and TRBJ1-1, is KAGVTQTPRYLIKTRGQQVTLSCSPISGHRSVSWYQQTPGQGLQFLFEYFSETQRNKGNFPGRFSGRQFSNSRSEMNVSTLELGDSALYLCASSLDRGQMNTEAFFGQGTRLTVV.

The J gene is TRBJ2-5, the V gene TRBV7-6, with 12 bases lining up with TRBD2. The CDR3 sequence is 18 residues long. The junction had 15 bases not matched to a gene; V was cut back by 5 bases and J by 5 bases. The V gene's germline CDR1 is SGHVS and CDR2 FNYEAQ. The CDR3 loop reads CASSPRPSGGAQMETQYF. The CDR3 DNA reads TGTGCCAGCAGCCCCCGGCCTAGCGGGGGGGCTCAGATGGAGACCCAGTACTTC.

The V and J genes are TRBV7-3 and TRBJ1-1; D ambiguous. Germline V gives CDR1 SGHTA, CDR2 FQGTGA. Trimming removed 1 base from V and 0 bases from J, with 9 bases in between. The CDR3 is made up of 15 amino acids. The DNA for the CDR3 is TGTGCCAGCAGCTTAATTCACAGCCTGAACACTGAAGCTTTCTTT. It encodes CASSLIHSLNTEAFF.

The J gene is TRBJ2-2, the V gene TRBV4-1; D remains unclear. This CDR3 comprises 13 residues. Between the trimmed V and J ends, which lost 1 base and 8 bases, there was a span of 8 bases. Germline values: CDR1 MGHRA, CDR2 YSYEKL. CDR3 DNA sequence: TGCGCCAGCAGCCAAGTCCTGAGGGGGGAGCTGTTTTTT. It encodes CASSQVLRGELFF.

The gene calls are TRBV5-1 and TRBJ1-2; possibly TRBD1 for D (5 bases). V was pared by 4 bases and J by 1 base, with 11 bases between. This CDR3 has 14 amino acids. Per the germline V gene, CDR1 is SGHRS and CDR2 is YFSETQ. DNA for the CDR3: TGCGCCAGCAGCCCTGCTCAGGGTAACTATGGCTACACCTTC. Translated, it gives CASSPAQGNYGYTF.

This rearrangement joins TRBV9 to TRBJ2-3; TRBD2 is a possible D gene (5 bases). V gave up 0 bases and J gave up 1 base, with 12 bases separating them. The CDR3 is 16 residues long. CDR1 and CDR2 from the germline V gene are SGDLS and YYNGEE. The CDR3 protein is CASSVGSAGRTDTQYF. The CDR3 nucleotides read TGTGCCAGCAGCGTAGGTAGCGCCGGTCGCACAGATACGCAGTATTTT.

This clone was seen only once. The sample contains more than one DNA sequence encoding this CDR3. Written as DNA, the CDR3 is TGTGCCAGCAGCCCTGGGACTAGCGGGGGGGCGGGAGAGACCCAGTACTTC. Its translation: CASSPGTSGGAGETQYF. This chain links TRBV9 with TRBJ2-5; TRBD2 matches 16 bases. Trimming at V came to 4 bases and at J to 4 bases, leaving 7 bases not matched to a gene. Looked up from germline, CDR1 is SGDLS and CDR2 is YYNGEE. The CDR3 spans 17 residues.

CDR3 bases: TGCGCCAGCAGCCAAGAGAAGGGACAATCACCCCTCCACTTT. Translating it yields CASSQEKGQSPLHF. The V gene is TRBV4-3, the J gene TRBJ1-6; possible D gene TRBD1, 6 bases. CDR1 is LGHNA, CDR2 YSLEER, per germline. The V end was cut by 0 bases, the J end by 10 bases, with 10 bases between. The CDR3 loop spans 14 amino acids.

This clone came up once. The V call is TRBV2, the J call TRBJ2-1, with 9 nucleotides matching TRBD1. This CDR3 comprises 15 residues. After removal of 4 bases from V and 7 bases from J, the junction contained 8 bases not matched to a gene. Germline V gene data show CDR1 as SNHLY and CDR2 as FYNNEI. CDR3 region: CASSGGDRDGNEQFF. The DNA for the CDR3 is TGTGCCAGCAGTGGGGGGGACAGGGATGGGAATGAGCAGTTCTTC.

This clone was observed once. The chain links TRBV6-5 to TRBJ2-3; D not resolved. The CDR3 totals 14 residues. Germline values: CDR1 MNHEY, CDR2 SVGAGI. Trimming removed 7 bases at V and 5 bases at J, with 16 bases between. CDR3 amino acids: CASKDSLLGDTQYF. In DNA form, the CDR3 reads TGTGCCAGCAAAGACTCGCTCTTAGGAGATACGCAGTATTTT.

V and J are TRBV5-1 and TRBJ2-5; weak D call: TRBD2 (7 bases). Germline-derived CDR1 and CDR2 are SGHRS and YFSETQ. The V gene lost 7 bases and the J gene lost 2 bases, with 18 bases spanning the gap. The CDR3 spans 15 residues. CDR3 loop: CASQEGGGLQETQYF. CDR3 sequence (DNA): TGCGCCAGCCAGGAGGGCGGGGGCTTACAAGAGACCCAGTACTTC.

V and J are TRBV7-2 and TRBJ2-2; perhaps TRBD2 as D (5 bases). This CDR3 has 14 residues. The V gene's germline CDR1 is SGHTA and CDR2 FQGNSA. The V end lost 4 bases, the J end lost 7 bases, and 13 bases lay between the germline ends. The DNA for the CDR3 is TGTGCCAGCAGCTACGGGGTCTGGGGCGGGGAGCTGTTTTTT. This encodes CASSYGVWGGELFF.

This chain uses TRBV3-1 (or the pseudogene TRBV3-2) with TRBJ2-7; D unresolved. Deletions cut 1 base from V and 5 bases from J, with 18 bases between. The CDR3 is 16 amino acids. The germline V gene has CDR1 LGHDT and CDR2 YNNKEL (reference sequence). In DNA, the CDR3 is TGTGCCAGCAGCCAAGGTATTCCGGGTCTTGTCCACGAGCAGTACTTC. It codes for CASSQGIPGLVHEQYF.

The rearrangement uses TRBV15 and TRBJ1-2; 7 bases align to TRBD1. The J segment lost 3 bases and the V segment lost 10 bases, leaving 14 bases of the junction unmatched. Germline V gives CDR1 LNHNV, CDR2 YYDKDF (reference sequence). The CDR3 sequence is 15 residues long. The CDR3 DNA follows: TGTGCCAGCGGGGCAGGGGGGCACAAAGACTATGGCTACACCTTC. Protein product: CASGAGGHKDYGYTF.

CDR3 region: CASSWDGSSYEQYF. Written as DNA, the CDR3 is TGTGCCAGTAGTTGGGACGGGAGCTCCTACGAGCAGTACTTC. The rearrangement links TRBV19 to TRBJ2-7; D is perhaps TRBD2 (6 bases). V lost 5 bases, J lost 0 bases, and 11 bases lay in between. CDR1 and CDR2 from the germline V gene are LNHDA and SQIVND (reference sequence). The CDR3 is 14 residues long.

The rearrangement uses TRBV6-5 and TRBJ1-5; D remains unclear. V was shortened by 7 bases and J by 5 bases, with 9 bases between the two germline ends. The CDR3 runs to 12 residues. From germline, CDR1 is MNHEY and CDR2 SVGAGI. CDR3 DNA: TGTGCCAGCAACTCTATTGATCAGCCCCAGCATTTT. Amino acids: CASNSIDQPQHF.

As regards this clone: The same CDR3 can be traced to other DNA sequences in this sample. V and J are TRBV5-1 and TRBJ2-1; 12 nucleotides agree with TRBD2. This CDR3 spans 15 amino acids. The ends lost 0 bases at V and 7 bases at J; junction bases unmatched: 2. Germline CDR1 reads SGHRS; CDR2 reads YFSETQ. The CDR3 loop reads CASSLELAGGNEQFF. As DNA, the CDR3 is TGCGCCAGCAGCTTGGAACTAGCGGGGGGAAATGAGCAGTTCTTC.

This clone appeared a single time. The CDR3, as DNA: TGTGCCAGCAGTTCCCCTACCCACGAGCAGTACTTC. Its translation: CASSSPTHEQYF. The gene calls are TRBV28 and TRBJ2-7; D is undetermined. The V end lost 4 bases, the J end lost 5 bases, and 9 bases lay between the germline ends. This CDR3 is built from 12 residues. Germline CDR1 is MDHEN and CDR2 is SYDVKM.

The chain links TRBV18 to TRBJ1-5, with TRBD1 matching 11 bases. V gave up 4 bases and J gave up 6 bases; unmatched junction bases: 8. The CDR3 consists of 16 residues. From germline, CDR1 is KGHSH and CDR2 LQKENI. The CDR3 coding sequence is TGTGCCAGCTCACTATCTGGACAGGGGGCAGGTCAGCCCCAGCATTTT. Translated, it gives CASSLSGQGAGQPQHF.

In its sample, this clone was seen once. J is TRBJ2-7 and V is TRBV28; TRBD2 aligns across 11 bases. This CDR3 comprises 16 residues. The germline CDR1 and CDR2 sequences are MDHEN and SYDVKM. Trimming cost V 5 bases and J 6 bases; bases outside gene matches: 12. DNA for the CDR3: TGTGCCAGCAGTACTTGGACTAGCGGGCCCGTCCGCGAGCAGTACTTC. Translating gives CASSTWTSGPVREQYF.

In DNA, the CDR3 is TGTGCCAGCAGCAGGACAGGGGCTACCTACCTCTCTGGGGCCAACGTCCTGACTTTC. Translating gives CASSRTGATYLSGANVLTF. The chain joins TRBV9 to TRBJ2-6, with 9 bases lining up with TRBD1. Per germline, CDR1 SGDLS and CDR2 YYNGEE. Trimming took 4 bases from V and 0 from J; bases not matched to a gene: 11. The CDR3 covers 19 residues.

The chain employs TRBV29-1 and TRBJ1-2; D might be TRBD1 (6 bases). Germline CDR1 is SQVTM and CDR2 is ANQGSEA. Trimming left V 6 bases short and J 0 bases short, with 11 bases between. The CDR3 contains 13 residues. In DNA form, the CDR3 reads TGCAGCGTGCTGGGACAAGCTAACTATGGCTACACCTTC. It translates to CSVLGQANYGYTF.